The present entry profiles one T cell receptor beta chain with its context. Generation of bulk TCR libraries relied on previously described methods and listed TCR primers. MiXCR, run by TCRdb on the PCR reads, gives a single entry per CDR3 protein. The table includes tens of thousands of distinct CDR3 sequences, around 33% detected once. This sample stems from a study of molecular identifiers for immune sequencing clone quantification. This CDR3 is 12 amino acids long. V lost 5 bases and J 2 bases, leaving 5 bases between the germline ends. The sample comprised naive CD8+ T cells from blood, with Jurkat cell RNA spiked in. The subset denotes: FACS-sorted CD8+CD4-CCR7+CD45RA+ naive T cells. The rearrangement uses TRBV12-3 or TRBV12-4 and TRBJ2-3; no firm D call. The TCR sequence derives from a human donor in good health. Some libraries in this study had Jurkat cell RNA spiked in. The CDR3 loop is CASSPTTDTQYF. The CDR3 DNA reads as TGTGCCAGCAGTCCAACCACAGATACGCAGTATTTT.